Below are 28 T cell receptor beta chains sequenced from a single sample in a study of spatial heterogeneity in lung cancer. Points from the study as a whole: How many expanded intratumoral alpha and beta TCRs were present tracked the tumor mutation count, which was a count of nonsynonymous mutations.

Time point meaning: sample taken at primary tumor resection. TCRdb re-derived calls from the 5' RACE reads in MiXCR, one entry per CDR3 protein. The table shows approximately 15,000 distinct CDR3 sequences, with 5% to 7.5% occurring only once. Their cognate antigens are unknown. The source was lung tumor tissue, collected at surgery. All receptors derive from a male donor with early-stage non-small cell lung cancer.

This clonotype appeared many times. The library was prepared for alpha chains; this beta chain is a stray read, so its frequency means little. The chain links TRBV20-1 to TRBJ1-2, with 9 bases fitting TRBD1. The length of the CDR3 is 13 residues. Germline CDR1 is DFQATT and CDR2 is SNEGSKA (reference sequence). The DNA of the CDR3 is TGCGCCCCTACGGTACAGGGGGCTTATGGCTACACCTTC. It translates to CAPTVQGAYGYTF.

This clonotype was seen ten or more times. Because the library targeted alpha chains, this beta chain is an off-target read whose size means little. The V call is TRBV5-6, the J call TRBJ1-2; D is possibly TRBD1 (6 bases). Deletions cut 4 bases from V and 4 bases from J, with 26 bases between. Germline V gene lookup returns CDR1 SGHDT and CDR2 YYEEEE. The length of the CDR3 is 18 residues. The CDR3, as DNA: TGTGCCAGCAGCCCTGGGGGCAGGTTGAGCCTGGGAGGCTATGGCTACACCTTC. It encodes CASSPGGRLSLGGYGYTF. The variable domain in full, completed from reference TRBV5-6 and TRBJ1-2, reads DAGVTQSPTHLIKTRGQQVTLRCSPKSGHDTVSWYQQALGQGPQFIFQYYEEEERQRGNFPDRFSGHQFPNYSSELNVNALLLGDSALYLCASSPGGRLSLGGYGYTFGSGTRLTVV.

The sample holds many counts of this clonotype. This beta chain is a stray read from a library made for alpha chains; its abundance is not meaningful. The chain joins TRBV21-1 to TRBJ2-1; TRBD1, the table's D call, was not compared with the DNA. TRBV21-1 is shown as a pseudogene. The CDR3 loop spans 15 amino acids. The CDR3: CASSKGAPSPREQFF. The DNA for the CDR3 is TGTGCCAGCAGCAAAGGGGCGCCGAGCCCCAGAGAGCAGTTCTTC.

This clonotype was detected ten times or more. This beta chain slipped into a library made for alpha chains as a stray read, so its size is not meaningful. The rearrangement links TRBV5-6 to TRBJ2-5, with 11 bases fitting TRBD2. Germline CDR1 is SGHDT and CDR2 is YYEEEE. J gave up 2 bases and V 1 base, and 1 base lay outside the gene matches. CDR3 size: 15 residues. CDR3: CASSLTSGGQETQYF. The CDR3 DNA is TGTGCCAGCAGCTTGACTAGCGGGGGACAAGAGACCCAGTACTTC.

This clonotype appeared many times. A library prepared for alpha chains yielded this beta chain as an off-target read; its size is of little meaning. The gene calls are TRBV5-1 and TRBJ1-2, with 9 bases aligning to TRBD1. V lost 4 bases and J lost 8; bases outside the gene matches: 9. The CDR3 runs 14 residues. CDR1 SGHRS and CDR2 YFSETQ come from the germline V gene. CDR3 DNA sequence: TGCGCCAGCAGCCCTGGGGACAGGGAGAGGGGCTACACCTTC. Its translation: CASSPGDRERGYTF.

This clonotype was seen many times. Because the library targeted alpha chains, this beta chain is an off-target read whose size means little. Here the CDR3 DNA reads TGTGCCAGCAGTTTGACAGGGGCGTCAGGGAATCAGCCCCAGCATTTT. Translated: CASSLTGASGNQPQHF. The V call is TRBV12-3 or TRBV12-4, the J call TRBJ1-5; 8 nucleotides line up with TRBD1. The V and J ends lost 3 bases and 4 bases, in that order; junction bases with no gene match: 8. The CDR3 extends over 16 amino acids.

This clonotype was seen ten or more times. This beta chain is a stray read from a library made for alpha chains; its abundance is not meaningful. The chain uses TRBV29-1 and TRBJ2-7; D is possibly TRBD1 or TRBD2 (5 bases each). The V gene lost 6 bases and the J gene lost 0 bases, with 9 bases spanning the gap. CDR1 and CDR2 from the germline V gene are SQVTM and ANQGSEA. The CDR3 runs 12 residues. The CDR3, as DNA: TGCAGCGTCTCGGGGCCCTCCTACGAGCAGTACTTC. It specifies CSVSGPSYEQYF.

This clonotype is judged medium-sized. Because the library targeted alpha chains, this beta chain is an off-target read whose size means little. The V gene is TRBV6-6, the J gene TRBJ2-2, with D perhaps TRBD2 (5 bases). V lost 2 bases to trimming and J lost 5 bases, with 9 bases between them. The CDR3 spans 14 residues. Germline-derived CDR1 and CDR2 are MNHNY and SVGAGI (reference sequence). CDR3 in DNA: TGTGCCAGCAGTTACAGCGGTGAAACCGGGGAGCTGTTTTTT. It encodes CASSYSGETGELFF.

This clonotype was observed many times. The size of this beta chain means little, since it is a stray read in a library made for alpha chains. The chain has TRBV6-6 and TRBJ1-6; D call uncertain. The CDR3 totals 14 residues. CDR1 is MNHNY and CDR2 is SVGAGI in the germline V gene (reference sequence). V lost 5 bases and J lost 5, with 10 bases in between. CDR3 bases: TGTGCCAGCAGTCCCGGGAGCAATAATTCACCCCTCCACTTT. Translating gives CASSPGSNNSPLHF.

This clonotype has just a few counts. In a library made to pick up alpha chains, this beta chain is a stray read with a size that means little. This rearrangement joins TRBV7-2 to TRBJ1-5; weak D call: TRBD1 (5 bases). Germline CDR1 and CDR2: SGHTA and FQGNSA. The CDR3 consists of 13 residues. V gave up 3 bases and J gave up 6 bases, with 9 bases separating them. CDR3 sequence reads: CASSLGQTQPQHF. CDR3 DNA: TGTGCCAGCAGCTTGGGGCAGACTCAGCCCCAGCATTTT.

Ten or more counts support this clonotype. The size of this beta chain means little, since it is a stray read in a library made for alpha chains. The gene calls are TRBV12-3 or TRBV12-4 and TRBJ2-5; 11 bases fit TRBD2. V was clipped by 2 bases and J by 5 bases; unmatched bases: 7. This CDR3 has 16 amino acids. CDR3 region: CASSLRASGRMETQYF. For the CDR3, the DNA is TGTGCCAGCAGTTTAAGGGCTAGCGGGAGGATGGAGACCCAGTACTTC.

This clonotype showed up many times. A library made for alpha chains picked up this beta chain off target, so its size means little. The chain couples TRBV20-1 to TRBJ2-5; the D gene could be TRBD1 or TRBD2 (5 bases each). Per the germline V gene, CDR1 is DFQATT and CDR2 is SNEGSKA (reference sequence). CDR3 length: 13 amino acids. The V end lost 0 bases, the J end lost 1 base, and 6 bases lay between the germline ends. CDR3 protein: CSAREGVQETQYF. CDR3 nucleotide sequence: TGCAGTGCTAGAGAGGGGGTCCAAGAGACCCAGTACTTC.

This clonotype was seen at least ten times. Little can be read into the size of this beta chain, an off-target read in a library designed for alpha chains. The chain carries TRBV7-2 and TRBJ2-3; D perhaps matches TRBD1 (6 bases). The germline CDR1 and CDR2 sequences are SGHTA and FQGNSA. V was clipped by 3 bases and J by 4 bases, with 11 bases between them. This CDR3 has 14 amino acids. This CDR3 reads CASSFRQAPDTQYF. The CDR3 nucleotides read TGTGCCAGCAGCTTCCGACAGGCCCCAGATACGCAGTATTTT. The variable domain in full, completed from reference TRBV7-2 and TRBJ2-3, reads GAGVSQSPSNKVTEKGKDVELRCDPISGHTALYWYRQSLGQGLEFLIYFQGNSAPDKSGLPSDRFSAERTGGSVSTLTIQRTQQEDSAVYLCASSFRQAPDTQYFGPGTRLTVL.

This clonotype was counted at least ten times. In a library made to pick up alpha chains, this beta chain is a stray read with a size that means little. V is TRBV7-9 and J is TRBJ1-4; 9 bases are a match to TRBD1. After removal of 7 bases from V and 5 bases from J, the junction contained 5 bases not matched to a gene. The CDR3 has 14 amino acids. Germline CDR1 SEHNR, CDR2 FQNEAQ (reference sequence). The CDR3 bases are TGTGCCAGCAAAGATGACAGGGGGAATGAAAAACTGTTTTTT. Protein product: CASKDDRGNEKLFF.

This clonotype was recorded many times. Found in a library prepared for alpha chains, this beta chain is an off-target read, and its abundance has little meaning. The chain employs TRBV20-1 and TRBJ2-3; D gene uncertain. CDR3 size: 15 residues. Germline V gene data show CDR1 as DFQATT and CDR2 as SNEGSKA (reference sequence). Trimming cost V 0 bases and J 2 bases, with 12 bases left between them. CDR3 loop: CSARDGRVYTDTQYF. CDR3 coding DNA: TGCAGTGCTAGAGATGGTCGGGTCTACACAGATACGCAGTATTTT.

This clonotype appeared many times. Because this beta chain is a stray read in a library intended to capture alpha chains, its abundance should not be given much weight. The chain is built from TRBV20-1 and TRBJ1-5; D is unresolved. The CDR3 loop spans 12 amino acids. In germline, CDR1 is DFQATT, CDR2 SNEGSKA (reference sequence). V lost 0 bases and J 1 base, leaving 1 base between the germline ends. In DNA, the CDR3 is TGCAGTGCTAGAGAGAGCAATCAGCCCCAGCATTTT. It specifies CSARESNQPQHF.

This clonotype was seen ten or more times. A library made for alpha chains picked up this beta chain off target, so its size means little. This sequence joins TRBV15 and TRBJ2-3; 11 bases map to TRBD2. CDR1 LNHNV and CDR2 YYDKDF come from the germline V gene (reference sequence). V dropped 5 bases and J dropped 5; count of bases not matched to a gene: 6. This CDR3 region has 15 residues. The CDR3 DNA follows: TGTGCCACCAGCGCCACTAGCGGGGGAGGAGATACGCAGTATTTT. Protein: CATSATSGGGDTQYF.

With respect to this clonotype: In a library made to pick up alpha chains, this beta chain is a stray read with a size that means little. J is TRBJ2-1 and V is TRBV7-9; the D gene is possibly TRBD2 (5 bases). With 4 bases removed from V and 10 bases from J, the gap between germline ends came to 11 bases. Per the germline V gene, CDR1 is SEHNR and CDR2 is FQNEAQ (reference sequence). The CDR3 spans 12 residues. The CDR3 nucleotides are TGTGCCAGCAGCTCTGGCACGGGGGAGCAGTTCTTC. Its translation is CASSSGTGEQFF. Drawing the rest from reference TRBV7-9 and TRBJ2-1, the complete variable domain is DTGVSQNPRHKITKRGQNVTFRCDPISEHNRLYWYRQTLGQGPEFLTYFQNEAQLEKSRLLSDRFSAERPKGSFSTLEIQRTEQGDSAMYLCASSSGTGEQFFGPGTRLTVL.

In its sample, this clonotype was seen many times. This beta chain is an off-target read within a library intended for alpha chains, so its frequency means little. This chain links TRBV7-8 with TRBJ2-3; 11 bases are a match to TRBD2. Germline V gene sequence: CDR1 SGHVS, CDR2 FQNEAQ. The ends lost 5 bases at V and 3 bases at J; junction bases unmatched: 13. The length of the CDR3 is 18 residues. In DNA form, the CDR3 reads TGTGCCAGCAGCCATACTAGCGGGAGTTTGGGGGCGACAGATACGCAGTATTTT. Translating gives CASSHTSGSLGATDTQYF. Supplemented by reference TRBV7-8 and TRBJ2-3, the full variable domain reads GAGVSQSPRYKVAKRGQDVALRCDPISGHVSLFWYQQALGQGPEFLTYFQNEAQLDKSGLPSDRFFAERPEGSVSTLKIQRTQQEDSAVYLCASSHTSGSLGATDTQYFGPGTRLTVL.

This clonotype occurred many times. This beta chain slipped into a library made for alpha chains as a stray read, so its size is not meaningful. CDR3 bases: TGTGCCAGCAGCGTGACAGGGGACACCGGGGAGCTGTTTTTT. It translates to CASSVTGDTGELFF. V gene TRBV11-3 combines with J gene TRBJ2-2; 8 bases fit TRBD1. This CDR3 contains 14 residues. Germline V gives CDR1 SGHNT, CDR2 YENEEA. Unmatched junction bases numbered 2, after V lost 5 bases and J lost 3 bases.

This clonotype was counted at least ten times. This beta chain lies outside the target of a library built for alpha chains; its clone size means little. The chain uses TRBV18 and TRBJ2-5, with TRBD1 matching 7 bases. With 1 base clipped from V and 4 bases from J, the junction kept 6 bases outside the gene matches. The germline V gene has CDR1 KGHSH and CDR2 LQKENI. This CDR3 region has 15 residues. Here the CDR3 reads CASSPRGTEGETQYF. DNA of the CDR3: TGTGCCAGCTCACCACGGGGGACAGAAGGAGAGACCCAGTACTTC.

This clonotype was seen ten or more times. This beta chain lies outside the target of a library built for alpha chains; its clone size means little. The chain couples TRBV4-1 to TRBJ2-7, with 8 bases matching TRBD1. The CDR3 has 15 residues. CDR1 and CDR2 (germline): MGHRA, YSYEKL. V was pared by 0 bases and J by 2 bases, with 3 bases of the junction left unmatched. The CDR3 region is CASSQEQGGPYEQYF. The CDR3 coding sequence is TGCGCCAGCAGCCAAGAACAGGGGGGACCCTACGAGCAGTACTTC.

This clonotype was counted many times. This beta chain slipped into a library made for alpha chains as a stray read, so its size is not meaningful. The chain combines TRBV28 with TRBJ2-3; 11 bases are a match to TRBD2. This CDR3 has 16 residues. Per germline, CDR1 MDHEN and CDR2 SYDVKM. V was clipped by 7 bases and J by 2 bases; unmatched bases: 8. CDR3 amino acids: CASTTTSGAPTDTQYF. The CDR3 nucleotides read TGTGCCAGCACCACGACTAGCGGGGCCCCCACAGATACGCAGTATTTT.

This clonotype was observed at least ten times. This beta chain came through as a stray read in a library set up for alpha chains, and its size says little. J is TRBJ2-4 and V is TRBV4-3; D gene unclear. Germline CDR1 and CDR2: LGHNA and YSLEER. CDR3 length: 17 amino acids. V shed 0 bases and J shed 2 bases, with 14 bases lying between them. CDR3 residues: CASSQDWAAPTKNIQYF. The CDR3 DNA sequence: TGCGCCAGCAGCCAAGATTGGGCAGCGCCCACCAAAAACATTCAGTACTTC.

This clonotype was counted a few times. With the library built for alpha chains, this beta chain is off target and its frequency is not meaningful. The chain uses TRBV24-1 and TRBJ2-1; possibly TRBD1 for D (6 bases). V dropped 5 bases and J dropped 7 bases, with 8 bases sitting between them. The CDR3 contains 12 residues. CDR1 and CDR2 (germline): KGHDR, SFDVKD. The CDR3 protein is CATSAGQNEQFF. The CDR3 coding sequence is TGTGCCACCAGTGCGGGACAAAATGAGCAGTTCTTC.

There are a few counts of this clonotype. This beta chain is off target for a library built for alpha chains, so its abundance means little. This chain uses TRBV7-9 with TRBJ2-7; D perhaps matches TRBD1 (6 bases). The CDR3 is made up of 15 amino acids. The V gene lost 2 bases and the J gene lost 3 bases, with 14 bases spanning the gap. The germline V gene encodes CDR1 SEHNR and CDR2 FQNEAQ (reference sequence). CDR3 region: CASSLPGQLLYEQYF. CDR3 nucleotide sequence: TGTGCCAGCAGCTTACCTGGACAGCTTCTCTACGAGCAGTACTTC.

This clonotype appeared many times. Because the library targeted alpha chains, this beta chain is an off-target read whose size means little. This chain connects TRBV6-1 to TRBJ2-3; 9 bases fit TRBD1. Trimming at V came to 0 bases and at J to 2 bases, leaving 3 bases not matched to a gene. There are 16 residues in the CDR3. Germline CDR1 MNHNS, CDR2 SASEGT. Here the CDR3 reads CASSEANRGPTDTQYF. As DNA, the CDR3 is TGTGCCAGCAGTGAAGCGAACAGGGGGCCCACAGATACGCAGTATTTT.

This clonotype was counted ten times or more. This beta chain lies outside the target of a library built for alpha chains; its clone size means little. The chain has TRBV9 and TRBJ1-6; TRBD1 is a possible D gene (5 bases). This CDR3 comprises 14 residues. The germline CDR1 and CDR2 sequences are SGDLS and YYNGEE. Trimming pared 4 bases from V and 9 bases from J, leaving 14 bases between. The CDR3: CASSPMGGRSPLHF. CDR3 DNA sequence: TGTGCCAGCAGCCCGATGGGGGGACGTTCACCCCTCCACTTT.